This T cell receptor beta chain was sequenced in a study of blood T cell repertoires in COVID-19. The assay was immunoSEQ multiplex PCR, and TCRdb's table has in-frame clones only and misses some. The repertoire consists of under 450,000 clones, with about 89% occurring once and the leading ten covering roughly 0.9%. Up to 2 weeks before entering the study, exposed participants had met a COVID-19 case. V gave up 3 bases and J gave up 2 bases; unmatched junction bases: 4. Germline V gene sequence: CDR1 SQVTM, CDR2 ANQGSEA. CDR3 size: 14 residues. The V gene is TRBV29-1, the J gene TRBJ2-3, with 8 bases lining up with TRBD2. The specimen was PBMCs or T cells enriched from blood (not recorded which). This TCR came from a woman aged 40 to 50 who had been exposed to COVID-19. The CDR3 coding sequence is TGCAGCGTTGATGGTAGCGGGGTCACAGATACGCAGTATTTT. Its protein product is CSVDGSGVTDTQYF.